These T cell receptor beta chains were read from a single sample in a study of blood T cell repertoires in COVID-19. Profiling relied on immunoSEQ multiplex PCR, and the TCRdb table lists in-frame clones only, not all of them. The sample has around 68,000 clones; 82% are singletons. Sequenced material: peripheral blood. These receptor sequences come from a human donor in a cohort sampled during active COVID-19. Both conserved end residues are part of each CDR3. The D gene is left open where the match is weak. Rows may omit the clone size; those that give it use once, few, many or a size class.

>-|TRBD1|TRBJ2-2|TRBV27
TGTGCCAGCAGGCTTGGACAGGGCGGGAACACCGGGGAGCTGTTTTTT
CASRLGQGGNTGELFF
>few|-|TRBJ1-4|TRBV7-9
TGTGCCAGCAGCAGCATTGGGCCGTTAGAAAAACTGTTTTTT
CASSSIGPLEKLFF
>-|-|TRBJ2-3|TRBV18
TGTGCCAGCTCACCACGGGGCCCAGATACGCAGTATTTT
CASSPRGPDTQYF
>-|TRBD1|TRBJ1-4|TRBV7-2
TGTGCCAGCAGCAGCCGGGACAGGGGGCACGAAAAACTGTTTTTT
CASSSRDRGHEKLFF
>-|TRBD2|TRBJ2-3|TRBV3-1/TRBV3-2
TGTGCCAGCAGCCAAGGACTAGCGGAGAGCACAGATACGCAGTATTTT
CASSQGLAESTDTQYF
>-|TRBD1|TRBJ1-2|TRBV7-2
TGTGCCAGCAGCTTCCAAGGGGGCCAGGATGGCTACACCTTC
CASSFQGGQDGYTF
>once|TRBD2|TRBJ2-7|TRBV4-2
TGTGCCAGCAGCCAGGCTAGCGGGGGGGCCTACGAGCAGTACTTC
CASSQASGGAYEQYF
>-|-|TRBJ1-6|TRBV18
TGTGCCAGCTCACCCAAAGGGTGGGGAGCTAATTCACCCCTCCACTTT
CASSPKGWGANSPLHF
>-|-|TRBJ2-5|TRBV15
TGTGCCACCAGCAGAGCCCTTTCGGGGCAAGAGACCCAGTACTTC
CATSRALSGQETQYF
>-|TRBD2|TRBJ2-3|TRBV6-6
TGTGCCAGCAGCTACACCCTAGCGGGGGGGCCAACCCGCACAGATACGCAGTATTTT
CASSYTLAGGPTRTDTQYF
>-|-|TRBJ1-5|TRBV19
TGTGCCAGTAAGTCGGGATATAGCAATCAGCCCCAGCATTTT
CASKSGYSNQPQHF
>-|TRBD1|TRBJ1-3|TRBV5-4
TGTGCCAGCAGCTTGGTGGGACAGGGGTCCGGAAACACCATATATTTT
CASSLVGQGSGNTIYF
>-|-|TRBJ1-6|TRBV5-1
TGCGCCAGCAGCTTGGCCCCGGGAGAGGATTCACCCCTCCACTTT
CASSLAPGEDSPLHF
>-|TRBD1|TRBJ2-1|TRBV18
TGTGCCAGCTCCCCCAGGGCGGACAGGGGGTACAATGAGCAGTTCTTC
CASSPRADRGYNEQFF